The 5 T cell receptor beta chains below were found in one sample sequenced in a study of blood T cell repertoires in COVID-19. Libraries were prepared by immunoSEQ multiplex PCR; TCRdb keeps only in-frame clonotypes and omits some of them. Of approximately 230,000 clones in the sample, about 90% are singletons; the top ten hold around 3.3%. The sequencing sample was made of peripheral blood. The receptors stem from a man in his late teens or twenties with active or convalescent COVID-19.

This chain joins TRBV3-1 (or the pseudogene TRBV3-2) and TRBJ1-5; the match to TRBD1 covers 7 bases. The CDR3 is made up of 14 amino acids. CDR1 and CDR2 from the germline V gene are LGHDT and YNNKEL (reference sequence). Trimming at V came to 4 bases and at J to 6 bases, leaving 6 bases not matched to a gene. CDR3 sequence reads: CASSPRQGSQPQHF. The CDR3 nucleotides are TGTGCCAGCAGCCCACGACAGGGTAGTCAGCCCCAGCATTTT.

Concerning this clone: An end of the junction differs from the germline gene, which may be a read error. V usage is TRBV3-1 (or the pseudogene TRBV3-2) and J usage is TRBJ1-4, with 7 bases fitting TRBD1. From germline, CDR1 is LGHDT and CDR2 YNNKEL (reference sequence). CDR3 length equals 14 residues. The CDR3 DNA reads TGTGCCAGCCATGACAGGGATTCTAACGAAAAACTGTTTTTT. Its protein product is CASHDRDSNEKLFF.

This sequence joins TRBV7-3 and TRBJ1-1; 8 positions agree with TRBD1. V was clipped by 0 bases and J by 6 bases; unmatched bases: 6. This CDR3 spans 15 amino acids. Germline V gene sequence: CDR1 SGHTA, CDR2 FQGTGA. The DNA of the CDR3 is TGTGCCAGCAGCTTAACGCCCGGACAGGGCGCTGAAGCTTTCTTT. It translates to CASSLTPGQGAEAFF.

The chain is built from TRBV7-2 and TRBJ1-1, with D hard to call. There are 15 residues in the CDR3. V lost 4 bases and J 1 base, leaving 13 bases between the germline ends. Looked up from germline, CDR1 is SGHTA and CDR2 is FQGNSA. CDR3 region: CASSSLGAGNTEAFF. The DNA of the CDR3 is TGTGCCAGCAGCTCCCTCGGTGCCGGGAACACTGAAGCTTTCTTT.

The V call is TRBV9, the J call TRBJ1-1, with unresolved D. The CDR3 is 12 residues long. Germline V gives CDR1 SGDLS, CDR2 YYNGEE. Trimming removed 4 bases at V and 5 bases at J, with 9 bases between. DNA of the CDR3: TGTGCCAGCAGCCCGGTGTATACTGAAGCTTTCTTT. This encodes CASSPVYTEAFF. Supplemented by reference TRBV9 and TRBJ1-1, the full variable domain reads DSGVTQTPKHLITATGQRVTLRCSPRSGDLSVYWYQQSLDQGLQFLIQYYNGEERAKGNILERFSAQQFPDLHSELNLSSLELGDSALYFCASSPVYTEAFFGQGTRLTVV.